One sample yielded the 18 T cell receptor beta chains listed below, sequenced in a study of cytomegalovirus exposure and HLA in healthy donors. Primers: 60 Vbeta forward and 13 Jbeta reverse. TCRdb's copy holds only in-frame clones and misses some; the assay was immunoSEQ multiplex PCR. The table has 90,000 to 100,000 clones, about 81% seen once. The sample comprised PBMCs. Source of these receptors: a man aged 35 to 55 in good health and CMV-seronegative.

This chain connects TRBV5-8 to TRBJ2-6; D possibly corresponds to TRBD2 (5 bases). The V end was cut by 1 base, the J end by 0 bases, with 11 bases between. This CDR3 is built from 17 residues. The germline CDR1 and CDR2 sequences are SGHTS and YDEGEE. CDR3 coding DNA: TGTGCCAGCAGCTTGAGGAGGCGTATCTCTGGGGCCAACGTCCTGACTTTC. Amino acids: CASSLRRRISGANVLTF. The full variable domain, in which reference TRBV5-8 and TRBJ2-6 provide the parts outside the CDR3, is EAGVTQSPTHLIKTRGQQATLRCSPISGHTSVYWYQQALGLGLQFLLWYDEGEERNRGNFPPRFSGRQFPNYSSELNVNALELEDSALYLCASSLRRRISGANVLTFGAGSRLTVL.

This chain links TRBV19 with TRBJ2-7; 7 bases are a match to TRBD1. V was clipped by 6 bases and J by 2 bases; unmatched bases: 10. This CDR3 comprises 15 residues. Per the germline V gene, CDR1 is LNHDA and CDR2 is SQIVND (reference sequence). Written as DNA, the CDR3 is TGTGCCAGTAGCTATAGGCGTGGGACAGCCTACGAGCAGTACTTC. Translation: CASSYRRGTAYEQYF. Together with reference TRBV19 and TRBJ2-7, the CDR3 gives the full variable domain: DGGITQSPKYLFRKEGQNVTLSCEQNLNHDAMYWYRQDPGQGLRLIYYSQIVNDFQKGDIAEGYSVSREKKESFPLTVTSAQKNPTAFYLCASSYRRGTAYEQYFGPGTRLTVT.

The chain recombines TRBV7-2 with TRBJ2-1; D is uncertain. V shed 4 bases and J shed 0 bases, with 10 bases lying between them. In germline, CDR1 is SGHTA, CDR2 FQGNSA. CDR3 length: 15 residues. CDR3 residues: CASSSSSFSYNEQFF. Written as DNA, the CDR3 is TGTGCCAGCAGCTCTTCCTCTTTCTCCTACAATGAGCAGTTCTTC.

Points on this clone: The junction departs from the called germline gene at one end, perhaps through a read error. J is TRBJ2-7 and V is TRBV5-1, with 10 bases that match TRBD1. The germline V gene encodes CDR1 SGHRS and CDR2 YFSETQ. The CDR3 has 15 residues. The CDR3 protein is CASSLRQGASSEQYF. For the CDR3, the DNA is TGCGCCAGCAGCTTACGACAGGGGGCTTCCTCCGAGCAGTACTTC.

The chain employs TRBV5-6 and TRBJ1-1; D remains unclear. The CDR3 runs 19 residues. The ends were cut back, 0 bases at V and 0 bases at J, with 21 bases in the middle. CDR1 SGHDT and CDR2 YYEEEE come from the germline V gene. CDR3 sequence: CASSLDWTRGYSMNTEAFF. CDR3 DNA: TGTGCCAGCAGCTTGGACTGGACCCGGGGTTATAGTATGAACACTGAAGCTTTCTTT.

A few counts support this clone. CDR3 sequence: CASSRDTLTYEQYF. The DNA for the CDR3 is TGTGCCAGCTCCCGGGACACCTTGACCTACGAGCAGTACTTC. The V gene is TRBV18, the J gene TRBJ2-7; maybe TRBD1 (6 bases). CDR3 size: 14 residues. Germline V gene lookup returns CDR1 KGHSH and CDR2 LQKENI. Trimming took 6 bases from V and 2 from J, leaving 14 bases between them.

The CDR3 here is CASSTTRTVNQPQHF. The CDR3 DNA sequence: TGTGCCAGCAGTACCACCCGGACAGTAAATCAGCCCCAGCATTTT. V and J are TRBV6-1 and TRBJ1-5; weak D call: TRBD1 (6 bases). V was pared by 5 bases and J by 4 bases, with 15 bases between. There are 15 residues in the CDR3. Germline lookup yields CDR1 MNHNS and CDR2 SASEGT.

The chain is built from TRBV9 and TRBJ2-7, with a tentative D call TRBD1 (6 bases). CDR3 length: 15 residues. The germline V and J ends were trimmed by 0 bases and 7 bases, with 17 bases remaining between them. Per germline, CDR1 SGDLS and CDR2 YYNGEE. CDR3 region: CASSVAKGVGEEQYF. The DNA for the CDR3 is TGTGCCAGCAGCGTAGCCAAGGGGGTAGGGGAGGAGCAGTACTTC. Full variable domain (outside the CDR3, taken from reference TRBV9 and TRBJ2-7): DSGVTQTPKHLITATGQRVTLRCSPRSGDLSVYWYQQSLDQGLQFLIQYYNGEERAKGNILERFSAQQFPDLHSELNLSSLELGDSALYFCASSVAKGVGEEQYFGPGTRLTVT.

CDR3 bases: TGTGCCAGCAGTTTCCAGAAAACCAGGAATTCACCCCTCCACTTT. This encodes CASSFQKTRNSPLHF. The chain employs TRBV27 and TRBJ1-6, with D unclear. From germline, CDR1 is MNHEY and CDR2 SMNVEV (reference sequence). The CDR3 is made up of 15 amino acids. V was cut by 3 bases and J by 7 bases, with 13 bases left in between.

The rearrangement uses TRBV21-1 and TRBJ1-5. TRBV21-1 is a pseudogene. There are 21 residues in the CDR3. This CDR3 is CASSKVGGDHESKYSNQPQHF. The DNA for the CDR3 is TGTGCCAGCAGCAAAGTAGGAGGGGACCACGAATCGAAATATAGCAATCAGCCCCAGCATTTT.

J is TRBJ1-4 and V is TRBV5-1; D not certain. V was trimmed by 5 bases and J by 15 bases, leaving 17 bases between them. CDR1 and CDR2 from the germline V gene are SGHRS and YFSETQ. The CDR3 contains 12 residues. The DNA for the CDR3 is TGCGCCAGCAGTTCTGACCGGGAGAGGATGTTTTTT. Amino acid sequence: CASSSDRERMFF.

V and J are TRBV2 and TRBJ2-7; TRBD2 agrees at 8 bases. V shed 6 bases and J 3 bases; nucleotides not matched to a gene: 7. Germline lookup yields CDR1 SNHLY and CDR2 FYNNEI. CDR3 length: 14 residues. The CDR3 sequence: CASSELSGVYEQYF. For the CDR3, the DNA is TGTGCCAGCAGCGAACTTAGCGGGGTCTACGAGCAGTACTTC.

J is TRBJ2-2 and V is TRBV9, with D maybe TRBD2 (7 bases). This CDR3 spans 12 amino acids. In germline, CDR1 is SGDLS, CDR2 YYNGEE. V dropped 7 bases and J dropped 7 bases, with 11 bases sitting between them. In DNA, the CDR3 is TGTGCCAGCGGGGGGGCAGGCGGGGAGCTGTTTTTT. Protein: CASGGAGGELFF.

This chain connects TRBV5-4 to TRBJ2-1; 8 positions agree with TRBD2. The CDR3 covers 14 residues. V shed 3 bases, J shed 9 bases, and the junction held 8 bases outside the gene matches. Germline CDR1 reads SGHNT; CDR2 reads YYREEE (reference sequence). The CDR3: CASSSGRGVGEQFF. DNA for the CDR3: TGTGCCAGCAGCTCCGGGAGGGGAGTAGGTGAGCAGTTCTTC.

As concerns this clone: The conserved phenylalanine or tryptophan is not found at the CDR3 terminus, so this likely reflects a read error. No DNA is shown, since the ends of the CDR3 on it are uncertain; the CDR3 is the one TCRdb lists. CDR3: CSARESGI. The chain carries TRBV20-1 and TRBJ1-1; the table assigns TRBD1, which was not confirmed against the DNA. Germline values: CDR1 DFQATT, CDR2 SNEGSKA (reference sequence). A total of 8 residues make up the CDR3, ends included.

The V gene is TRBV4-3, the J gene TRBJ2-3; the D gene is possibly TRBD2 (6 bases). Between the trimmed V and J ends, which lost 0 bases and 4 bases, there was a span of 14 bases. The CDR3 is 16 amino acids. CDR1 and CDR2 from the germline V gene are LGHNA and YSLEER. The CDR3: CASSQDRWGDPDTQYF. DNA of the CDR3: TGCGCCAGCAGCCAAGATAGGTGGGGGGACCCAGATACGCAGTATTTT.

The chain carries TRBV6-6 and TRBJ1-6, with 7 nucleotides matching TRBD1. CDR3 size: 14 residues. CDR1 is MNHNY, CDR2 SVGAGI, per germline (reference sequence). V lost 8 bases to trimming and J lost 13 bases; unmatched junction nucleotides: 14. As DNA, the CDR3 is TGTGCCAGCCGCACTGGGACAGTTGGAAGGCCCCTCCACTTT. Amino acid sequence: CASRTGTVGRPLHF.

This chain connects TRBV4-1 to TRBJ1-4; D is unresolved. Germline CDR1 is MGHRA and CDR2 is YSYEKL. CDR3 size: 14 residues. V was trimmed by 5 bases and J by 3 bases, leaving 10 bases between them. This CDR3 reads CASSSADSNEKLFF. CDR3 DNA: TGCGCCAGCAGCTCGGCGGATTCTAATGAAAAACTGTTTTTT.